Listed below are T cell receptor beta chains from one sample, sequenced in a study of blood T cell repertoires in COVID-19. The assay was immunoSEQ multiplex PCR, and TCRdb's table has in-frame clones only and misses some. Counted here are about 490,000 clones, approximately 83% occurring once; the ten biggest clones make up approximately 3%. Sequencing input: peripheral blood. These receptors originate from a human donor in a cohort sampled during active COVID-19. Both conserved end residues are part of each CDR3. D genes are given only for firm matches. Where a row states a size, it is once, few, many or the class of an expanded clone; other rows omit it.

V,J,D,size,DNA,CDR3
TRBV19,TRBJ2-1,NA,NA,TGTGCCAGTAGTATCGGGATTAATCTCCGGAATGAGCAGTTCTTC,CASSIGINLRNEQFF
TRBV7-9,TRBJ1-2,TRBD1,NA,TGTGCCAGCAGCCTTTCGAACAGGGGGGTCGGCTACACCTTC,CASSLSNRGVGYTF
TRBV7-2,TRBJ2-7,NA,NA,TGTGCCAGCAGCTCCTATTTAGGGGGGGACTACGAGCAGTACTTC,CASSSYLGGDYEQYF
TRBV28,TRBJ1-2,TRBD1,few,TGTGCCAGCAGACCAGGGGGCGTAGGATATGGCTACACCTTC,CASRPGGVGYGYTF
TRBV25-1,TRBJ1-1,NA,NA,TGTGCCAGCAGTGGGCCCGTCGGGGGTACCGAAGCTTTCTTT,CASSGPVGGTEAFF
TRBV2,TRBJ1-2,NA,few,TGTGCCAGCAGTGAATCCCCAGGGGCGGACTATGGCTACACCTTC,CASSESPGADYGYTF
TRBV7-9,TRBJ1-4,NA,NA,TGTGCCAGCAGCTTAGTTACAGGAACTAATGAAAAACTGTTTTTT,CASSLVTGTNEKLFF
TRBV27,TRBJ1-5,NA,NA,TGTGCCAGCAGTTTAATCTCGCAGGTCAATCAGCCCCAGCATTTT,CASSLISQVNQPQHF
TRBV19,TRBJ2-3,NA,NA,TGTGCCAGTAGTTTAGAACCCAGAGAGGCAGATACGCAGTATTTT,CASSLEPREADTQYF
TRBV3-1/TRBV3-2,TRBJ2-7,TRBD2,NA,TGTGCCAGCAGCCAAGGGCTAGCGGGTACCATGGGAGAGCAGTACTTC,CASSQGLAGTMGEQYF
TRBV7-3,TRBJ1-5,NA,NA,TGTGCCAGCAGCCCCCAGGCGGGGGAGCCCCAGCATTTT,CASSPQAGEPQHF
TRBV10-2,TRBJ1-1,NA,once,TGCGCCACCCTGACAGGTGACACTGAAGCTTTCTTT,CATLTGDTEAFF
TRBV27,TRBJ1-1,NA,NA,TGTGCCAGCAGCTCCCCGACAGGTCGGCGGACTGAAGCTTTCTTT,CASSSPTGRRTEAFF
TRBV7-8,TRBJ2-7,NA,NA,TGTGCCAGCAGCCTATTCGTTAACTACGAGCAGTACTTC,CASSLFVNYEQYF
TRBV30,TRBJ2-1,NA,once,TGTGCCTGGCAACCGAGCTCCTACAATGAGCAGTTCTTC,CAWQPSSYNEQFF
TRBV6-2/TRBV6-3,TRBJ2-7,TRBD2,NA,TGTGCCAGCAGTTACTCGAGGCGCGGGAGGTTCTCCTACGAGCAGTACTTC,CASSYSRRGRFSYEQYF
TRBV7-8,TRBJ2-2,TRBD1,few,TGTGCCAGCAGCCCCAGGGGGACCCAAACCGGGGAGCTGTTTTTT,CASSPRGTQTGELFF
TRBV16,TRBJ1-6,NA,few,TGTGCCAGCAGCCAGGCATACAATTCACCCCTCCACTTT,CASSQAYNSPLHF
TRBV7-9,TRBJ1-2,NA,NA,TGTGCCAGCAGCTTAGACCAGTTCTATGGCTACACCTTC,CASSLDQFYGYTF
TRBV3-1/TRBV3-2,TRBJ2-1,NA,NA,TGTGCCAGCAGCCAAGAGGAGGGTTTCAAAAATGAGCAGTTCTTC,CASSQEEGFKNEQFF
TRBV28,TRBJ1-5,NA,NA,TGTGCCAGCAGTCTACGACAGATTGGTCGGCCCCAGCATTTT,CASSLRQIGRPQHF
TRBV10-1,TRBJ2-1,TRBD1,NA,TGCGCCAGCAGTGGCGGGACAGGGGACCAAGAGCAGTTCTTC,CASSGGTGDQEQFF
TRBV7-2,TRBJ1-4,NA,NA,TGTGCCAGCAGCTCACAACTAATTGCAACTAATGAAAAACTGTTTTTT,CASSSQLIATNEKLFF
TRBV11-3,TRBJ2-3,NA,NA,TGTGCCAGCAGCCCTCTGCGAGGGCCCACAGATACGCAGTATTTT,CASSPLRGPTDTQYF
TRBV9,TRBJ2-1,TRBD1,once,TGTGCCAGCAGCGCGCCCGGGACAGGGGTGAATGAGCAGTTCTTC,CASSAPGTGVNEQFF
TRBV7-2,TRBJ1-1,NA,NA,TGTGCCAGCAGCTTATTCGGGGAGGCAGGTGATGAAGCTTTCTTT,CASSLFGEAGDEAFF
TRBV11-2,TRBJ1-5,NA,NA,TGTGCCAGCAGCTTGAGTCAGGCGGGAGGGCAGCCCCAGCATTTT,CASSLSQAGGQPQHF
TRBV10-3,TRBJ2-3,TRBD2,NA,TGTGCCATCAGTGGGGGGGGTGACCCCGAGGTCGGTACGCAGTATTTT,CAISGGGDPEVGTQYF
TRBV19,TRBJ2-1,TRBD2,NA,TGTGCCAGTAGTAAGGGACTAGCGGAGCAAAATGAGCAGTTCTTC,CASSKGLAEQNEQFF
TRBV28,TRBJ2-4,NA,few,TGTGCCAGCACCCTAGCCGGGTTGGGAGCCAAAAACATTCAGTACTTC,CASTLAGLGAKNIQYF
TRBV13,TRBJ2-7,TRBD2,NA,TGTGCCAGCAGCCCAGCGGGAGGGCCTAGAGAGCAGTACTTC,CASSPAGGPREQYF
TRBV19,TRBJ1-5,TRBD1,few,TGTGCCAGTAGCATGACAGGGTACCAGCCCCAGCATTTT,CASSMTGYQPQHF
TRBV15,TRBJ2-4,NA,once,TGTGCCACAGCTCCAGGGAGCGGGGCCAAAAACATTCAGTACTTC,CATAPGSGAKNIQYF
TRBV13,TRBJ1-1,NA,NA,TGTGCCAGCAGCCTAAGGGGTCGGACGGTGAACACTGAAGCTTTCTTT,CASSLRGRTVNTEAFF
TRBV9,TRBJ2-5,TRBD2,once,TGTGCCAGCAGCTCCGGGACTAGCGAGACCCAGTACTTC,CASSSGTSETQYF
TRBV29-1,TRBJ2-4,NA,NA,TGCAGCGTTCCCGTCCAAAACATTCAGTACTTC,CSVPVQNIQYF
TRBV19,TRBJ2-1,NA,NA,TGTGCCAGTACCCCAGGGGCCCCCGAGCATGAGCAGTTCTTC,CASTPGAPEHEQFF
TRBV4-2,TRBJ2-5,TRBD2,few,TGTGCCAGCAGCCAAGTAGCGGGAGAGACCCAGTACTTC,CASSQVAGETQYF
TRBV7-2,TRBJ2-4,TRBD1,NA,TGTGCCAGCAGCCCACAGGGGGTCTTAGCCAAAAACATTCAGTACTTC,CASSPQGVLAKNIQYF
TRBV29-1,TRBJ2-1,TRBD2,NA,TGCAGCGTTGAAGCGGGGGGCTACAATGAGCAGTTCTTC,CSVEAGGYNEQFF